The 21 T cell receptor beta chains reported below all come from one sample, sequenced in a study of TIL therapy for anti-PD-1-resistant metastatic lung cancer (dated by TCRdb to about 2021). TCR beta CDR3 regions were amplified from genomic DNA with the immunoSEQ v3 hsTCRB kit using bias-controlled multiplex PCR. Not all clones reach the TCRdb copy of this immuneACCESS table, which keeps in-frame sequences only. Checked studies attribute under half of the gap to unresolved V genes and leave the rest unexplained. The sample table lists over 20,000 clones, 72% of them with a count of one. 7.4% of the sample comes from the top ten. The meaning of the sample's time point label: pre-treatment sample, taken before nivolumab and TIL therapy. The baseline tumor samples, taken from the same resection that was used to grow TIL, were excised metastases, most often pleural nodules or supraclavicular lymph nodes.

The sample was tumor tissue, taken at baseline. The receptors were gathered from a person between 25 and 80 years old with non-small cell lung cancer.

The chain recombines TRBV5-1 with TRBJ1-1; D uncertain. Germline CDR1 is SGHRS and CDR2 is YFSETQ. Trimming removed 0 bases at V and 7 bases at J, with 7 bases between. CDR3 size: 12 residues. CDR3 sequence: CASSLGHREAFF. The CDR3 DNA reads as TGCGCCAGCAGCTTGGGGCACCGTGAAGCTTTCTTT.

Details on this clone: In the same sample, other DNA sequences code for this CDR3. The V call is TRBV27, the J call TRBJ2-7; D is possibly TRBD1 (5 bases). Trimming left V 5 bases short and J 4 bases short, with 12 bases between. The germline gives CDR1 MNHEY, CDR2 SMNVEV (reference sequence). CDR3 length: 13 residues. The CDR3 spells CASSRQRTYEQYF. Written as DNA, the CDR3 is TGTGCCAGCAGTAGACAGAGAACATACGAGCAGTACTTC.

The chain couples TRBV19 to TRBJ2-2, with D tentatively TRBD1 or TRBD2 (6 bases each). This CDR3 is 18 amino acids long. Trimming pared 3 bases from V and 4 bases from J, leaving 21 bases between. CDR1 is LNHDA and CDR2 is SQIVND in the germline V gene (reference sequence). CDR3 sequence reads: CASSISPWGAVGTGELFF. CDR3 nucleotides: TGTGCCAGTAGTATTAGCCCATGGGGGGCGGTTGGCACCGGGGAGCTGTTTTTT.

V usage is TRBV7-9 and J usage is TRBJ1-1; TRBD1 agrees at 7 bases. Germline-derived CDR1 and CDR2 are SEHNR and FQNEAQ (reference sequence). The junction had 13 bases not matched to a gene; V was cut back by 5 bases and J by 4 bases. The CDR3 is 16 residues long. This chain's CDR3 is CASSTDRVVVGTEAFF. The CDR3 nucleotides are TGTGCCAGCAGCACAGACAGGGTGGTCGTTGGCACTGAAGCTTTCTTT.

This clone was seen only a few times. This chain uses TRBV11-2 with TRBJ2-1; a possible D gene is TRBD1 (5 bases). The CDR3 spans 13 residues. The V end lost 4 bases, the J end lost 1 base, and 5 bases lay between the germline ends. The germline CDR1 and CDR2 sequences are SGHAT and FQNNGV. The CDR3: CASSYRSYNEQFF. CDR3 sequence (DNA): TGTGCCAGCAGCTACAGGTCCTACAATGAGCAGTTCTTC.

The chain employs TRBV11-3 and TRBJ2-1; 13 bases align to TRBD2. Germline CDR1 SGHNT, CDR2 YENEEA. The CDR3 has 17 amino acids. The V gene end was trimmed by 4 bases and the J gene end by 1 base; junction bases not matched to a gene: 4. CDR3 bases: TGTGCCAGCAGCTCACTAGCGGGGGGGACTTCCTACAATGAGCAGTTCTTC. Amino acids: CASSSLAGGTSYNEQFF.

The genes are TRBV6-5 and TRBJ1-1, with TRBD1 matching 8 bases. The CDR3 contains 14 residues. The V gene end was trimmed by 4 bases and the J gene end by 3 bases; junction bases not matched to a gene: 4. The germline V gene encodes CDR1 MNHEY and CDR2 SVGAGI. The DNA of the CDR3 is TGTGCCAGCAGTTCCCCGGACAGGGACACTGAAGCTTTCTTT. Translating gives CASSSPDRDTEAFF.

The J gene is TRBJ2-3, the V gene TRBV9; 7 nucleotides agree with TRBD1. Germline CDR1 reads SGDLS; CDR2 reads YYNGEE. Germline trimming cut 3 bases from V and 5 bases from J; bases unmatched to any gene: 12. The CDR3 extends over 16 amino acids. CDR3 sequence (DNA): TGTGCCAGCAGCGCTGAGGGGGCGGTACTTGGAGATACGCAGTATTTT. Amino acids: CASSAEGAVLGDTQYF.

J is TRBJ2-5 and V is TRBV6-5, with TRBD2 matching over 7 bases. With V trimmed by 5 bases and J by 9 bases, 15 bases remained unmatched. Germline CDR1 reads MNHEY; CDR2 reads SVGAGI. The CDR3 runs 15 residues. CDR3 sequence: CASSQRSGGDGAQYF. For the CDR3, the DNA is TGTGCCAGCAGTCAGAGGAGTGGGGGGGATGGGGCCCAGTACTTC.

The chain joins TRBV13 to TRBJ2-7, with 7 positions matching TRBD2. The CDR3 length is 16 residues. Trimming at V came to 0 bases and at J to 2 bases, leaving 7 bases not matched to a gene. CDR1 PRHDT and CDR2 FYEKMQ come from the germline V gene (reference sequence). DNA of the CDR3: TGTGCCAGCAGCTTAGGGTTCCTAGCGGTCCCCTACGAGCAGTACTTC. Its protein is CASSLGFLAVPYEQYF. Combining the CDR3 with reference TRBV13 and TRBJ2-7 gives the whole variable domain AAGVIQSPRHLIKEKRETATLKCYPIPRHDTVYWYQQGPGQDPQFLISFYEKMQSDKGSIPDRFSAQQFSDYHSELNMSSLELGDSALYFCASSLGFLAVPYEQYFGPGTRLTVT.

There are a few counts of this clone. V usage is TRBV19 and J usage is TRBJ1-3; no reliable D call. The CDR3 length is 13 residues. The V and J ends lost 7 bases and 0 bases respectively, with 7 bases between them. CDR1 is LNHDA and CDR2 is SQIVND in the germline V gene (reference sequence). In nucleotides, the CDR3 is TGTGCCAGTAAGATAGACTCTGGAAACACCATATATTTT. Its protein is CASKIDSGNTIYF.

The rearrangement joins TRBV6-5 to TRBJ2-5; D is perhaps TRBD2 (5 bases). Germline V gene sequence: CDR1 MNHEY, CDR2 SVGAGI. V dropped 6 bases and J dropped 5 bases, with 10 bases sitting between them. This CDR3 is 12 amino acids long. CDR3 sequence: CASRNPGETQYF. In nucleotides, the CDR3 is TGTGCCAGCAGGAACCCGGGGGAGACCCAGTACTTC.

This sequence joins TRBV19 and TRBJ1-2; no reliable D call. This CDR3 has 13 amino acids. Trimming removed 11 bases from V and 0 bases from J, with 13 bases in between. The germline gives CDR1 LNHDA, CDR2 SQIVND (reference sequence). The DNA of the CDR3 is TGTGCCCGGCCTAAGCAAGCTAACTATGGCTACACCTTC. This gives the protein CARPKQANYGYTF.

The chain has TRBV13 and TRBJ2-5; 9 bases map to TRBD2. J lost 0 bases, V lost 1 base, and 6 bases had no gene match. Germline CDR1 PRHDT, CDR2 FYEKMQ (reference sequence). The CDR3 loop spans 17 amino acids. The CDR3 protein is CASSLVGLAGNQETQYF. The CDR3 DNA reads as TGTGCCAGCAGCTTAGTTGGCCTAGCGGGGAACCAAGAGACCCAGTACTTC.

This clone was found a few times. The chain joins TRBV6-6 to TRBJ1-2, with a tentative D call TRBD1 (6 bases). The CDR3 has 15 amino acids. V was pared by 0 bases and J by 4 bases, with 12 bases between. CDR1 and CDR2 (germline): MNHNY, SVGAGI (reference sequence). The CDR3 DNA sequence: TGTGCCAGCAGTTACTCGGCCCAGGACAGCTATGGCTACACCTTC. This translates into CASSYSAQDSYGYTF.

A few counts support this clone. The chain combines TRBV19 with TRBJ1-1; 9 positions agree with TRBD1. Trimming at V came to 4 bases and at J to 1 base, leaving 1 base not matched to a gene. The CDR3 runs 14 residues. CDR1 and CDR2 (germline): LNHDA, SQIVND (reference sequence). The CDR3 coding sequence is TGTGCCAGTAGTAGGGACAGGGCGAACACTGAAGCTTTCTTT. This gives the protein CASSRDRANTEAFF.

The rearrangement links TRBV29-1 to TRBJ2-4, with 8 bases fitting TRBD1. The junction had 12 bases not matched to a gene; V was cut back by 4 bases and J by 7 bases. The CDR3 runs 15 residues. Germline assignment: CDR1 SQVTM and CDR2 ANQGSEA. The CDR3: CSVGTPGGLGNIQYF. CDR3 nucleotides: TGCAGCGTTGGAACTCCAGGGGGCCTAGGTAACATTCAGTACTTC.

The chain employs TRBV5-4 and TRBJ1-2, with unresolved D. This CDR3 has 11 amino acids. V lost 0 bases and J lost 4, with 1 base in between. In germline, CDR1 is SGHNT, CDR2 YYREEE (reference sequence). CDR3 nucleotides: TGTGCCAGCAGCTTGGGCTATGGCTACACCTTC. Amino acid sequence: CASSLGYGYTF.

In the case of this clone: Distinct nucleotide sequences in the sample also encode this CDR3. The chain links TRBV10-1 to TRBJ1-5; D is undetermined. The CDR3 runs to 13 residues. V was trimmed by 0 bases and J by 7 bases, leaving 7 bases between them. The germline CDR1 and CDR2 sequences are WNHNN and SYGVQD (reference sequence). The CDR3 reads CASSESLGQPQHF. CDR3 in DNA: TGCGCCAGCAGTGAGTCCTTGGGGCAGCCCCAGCATTTT.

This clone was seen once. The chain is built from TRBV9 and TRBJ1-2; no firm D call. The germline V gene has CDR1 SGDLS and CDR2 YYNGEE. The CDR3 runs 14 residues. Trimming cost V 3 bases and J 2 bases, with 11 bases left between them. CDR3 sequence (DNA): TGTGCCAGCAGCGGCGAGCCTGAGAACTATGGCTACACCTTC. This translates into CASSGEPENYGYTF.

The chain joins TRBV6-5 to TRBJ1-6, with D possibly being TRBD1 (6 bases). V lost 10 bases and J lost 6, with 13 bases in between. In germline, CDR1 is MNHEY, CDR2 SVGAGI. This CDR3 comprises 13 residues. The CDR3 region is CATGTDSNSPLHF. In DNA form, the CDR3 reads TGTGCCACCGGGACGGACAGTAATTCACCCCTCCACTTT.